These 21 T cell receptor beta chains came from one sample sequenced in a study of shared clonotypes between healthy human individuals (dated by TCRdb to 2020 to 2021). Libraries were built with the immunoSEQ multiplex PCR assay. The table comes from immuneACCESS by way of TCRdb, which keeps in-frame sequences with V and J called. Part of the clones is missing from these tables; in studies checked, under half for an unresolved V gene and the rest for unknown reasons. This sample comprises nearly 1,000,000 clones, around 80% of them detected only once. In total, the top ten clones hold 1.5% of the sample. The sequenced sample consisted of memory CD4+ T cells sorted from blood. The cell subset or site label on this specimen signifies: CD45RA-negative fraction. These receptor sequences come from a man aged 18 to 29 in good health.

The V gene is TRBV25-1, the J gene TRBJ2-7, with TRBD1 matching 8 bases. Germline CDR1 MGHDK, CDR2 SYGVNS. The CDR3 has 13 amino acids. V was pared by 9 bases and J by 0 bases, with 4 bases of the junction left unmatched. In DNA, the CDR3 is TGTGCCAGTTGGGGACAGGCCTCCTACGAGCAGTACTTC. Its translation: CASWGQASYEQYF.

CDR3 sequence (DNA): TGTGCCAGCACCCCTCTCGGGGGCGCAGGCACTGAAGCTTTCTTT. This sequence encodes CASTPLGGAGTEAFF. The V and J genes are TRBV28 and TRBJ1-1, with D possibly matching TRBD1 (6 bases). Trimming pared 7 bases from V and 4 bases from J, leaving 19 bases between. Germline V gene sequence: CDR1 MDHEN, CDR2 SYDVKM. CDR3 length equals 15 residues.

This chain joins TRBV7-9 and TRBJ2-3; TRBD2 agrees at 11 bases. This CDR3 spans 17 amino acids. Germline-derived CDR1 and CDR2 are SEHNR and FQNEAQ (reference sequence). The ends lost 4 bases at V and 0 bases at J; junction bases unmatched: 6. As DNA, the CDR3 is TGTGCCAGCAGCTGGAGTATAGCGGGGGGGAGCACAGATACGCAGTATTTT. Its protein product is CASSWSIAGGSTDTQYF.

This clone was counted a few times. V gene TRBV2 combines with J gene TRBJ2-2, with D uncertain. This CDR3 comprises 15 residues. Trimming cost V 0 bases and J 7 bases, with 12 bases left between them. Germline CDR1 SNHLY, CDR2 FYNNEI. CDR3 residues: CASSEALPRGGELFF. As DNA, the CDR3 is TGTGCCAGCAGTGAAGCGCTTCCGCGAGGCGGGGAGCTGTTTTTT.

In its sample, this clone was seen once. This sequence joins TRBV10-3 and TRBJ2-7; D is perhaps TRBD1 (6 bases). This CDR3 has 13 residues. Trimming took 6 bases from V and 3 from J, leaving 12 bases between them. Germline CDR1 reads ENHRY; CDR2 reads SYGVKD. Here the CDR3 DNA reads TGTGCCATCAGCTCGGGGACAAGCTACGAGCAGTACTTC. Translation: CAISSGTSYEQYF.

The CDR3 DNA follows: TGTGCCAGCAGTTACCCACAGGGGGCGCGAGGAAACACCATATATTTT. Translating gives CASSYPQGARGNTIYF. The chain carries TRBV6-5 and TRBJ1-3, with 9 nucleotides matching TRBD1. There are 16 residues in the CDR3. CDR1 and CDR2 (germline): MNHEY, SVGAGI. V lost 2 bases and J lost 4; bases outside the gene matches: 6.

This clone has a handful of counts. This rearrangement joins TRBV5-1 to TRBJ2-5; D possibly corresponds to TRBD2 (6 bases). The ends were cut back, 7 bases at V and 2 bases at J, with 12 bases in the middle. This CDR3 is 13 amino acids long. CDR1 and CDR2 from the germline V gene are SGHRS and YFSETQ. The CDR3 DNA reads as TGCGCCAGCGGGTGGGGGAGGCAAGAGACCCAGTACTTC. Amino acids: CASGWGRQETQYF.

The genes are TRBV19 and TRBJ2-2; D may be TRBD1 (6 bases). This CDR3 is built from 13 residues. Looked up from germline, CDR1 is LNHDA and CDR2 is SQIVND (reference sequence). Deletions cut 6 bases from V and 5 bases from J, with 10 bases between. The CDR3 sequence: CASRNQGTGELFF. CDR3 coding DNA: TGTGCCAGTAGGAATCAGGGGACCGGGGAGCTGTTTTTT.

The count of this clone is one. The chain couples TRBV6-5 to TRBJ2-1; the match to TRBD1 covers 8 bases. Germline CDR1 is MNHEY and CDR2 is SVGAGI. This CDR3 region has 15 residues. The junction had 4 bases not matched to a gene; V was cut back by 6 bases and J by 0 bases. The CDR3 region is CASRGTGPSYNEQFF. The CDR3 DNA reads TGTGCCAGCAGGGGGACAGGTCCCTCCTACAATGAGCAGTTCTTC.

This rearrangement joins TRBV9 to TRBJ1-6; D ambiguous. The ends were cut back, 0 bases at V and 3 bases at J, with 7 bases in the middle. CDR1 is SGDLS and CDR2 is YYNGEE in the germline V gene. CDR3 length: 15 amino acids. The CDR3 DNA sequence: TGTGCCAGCAGCGTAGGGGTGGTCTATAATTCACCCCTCCACTTT. Encoded protein: CASSVGVVYNSPLHF.

V and J are TRBV11-2 and TRBJ1-1; D not resolved. Germline assignment: CDR1 SGHAT and CDR2 FQNNGV. The V and J ends lost 0 bases and 1 base respectively, with 9 bases between them. The CDR3 length is 15 residues. CDR3 region: CASSLEGRPNTEAFF. The DNA of the CDR3 is TGTGCCAGCAGCTTAGAAGGACGGCCGAACACTGAAGCTTTCTTT.

The chain is built from TRBV6-1 and TRBJ2-3; TRBD1 aligns across 7 bases. Germline V lookup: CDR1 MNHNS, CDR2 SASEGT. This CDR3 has 14 amino acids. V was pared by 6 bases and J by 3 bases, with 6 bases of the junction left unmatched. CDR3: CASRLQGTTDTQYF. As DNA, the CDR3 is TGTGCCAGCAGATTACAGGGGACGACAGATACGCAGTATTTT.

V gene TRBV13 combines with J gene TRBJ1-1, with D unclear. The germline V gene has CDR1 PRHDT and CDR2 FYEKMQ (reference sequence). The length of the CDR3 is 15 residues. The V and J ends lost 5 bases and 2 bases respectively, with 15 bases between them. This chain's CDR3 is CASSTRTLSNTEAFF. CDR3 sequence (DNA): TGTGCCAGCAGCACAAGGACCCTAAGCAACACTGAAGCTTTCTTT.

The chain carries TRBV7-2 and TRBJ1-2; TRBD1 matches at 8 bases. Germline V lookup: CDR1 SGHTA, CDR2 FQGNSA. The J segment lost 7 bases and the V segment lost 2 bases, leaving 3 bases of the junction unmatched. The CDR3 has 13 amino acids. The CDR3 coding sequence is TGTGCCAGCAGCTTAAGGACAGGGTTTGGCTACACCTTC. The encoded protein is CASSLRTGFGYTF.

The gene calls are TRBV28 and TRBJ1-4; D ambiguous. V lost 2 bases and J 7 bases, leaving 11 bases between the germline ends. CDR3 size: 14 residues. Germline CDR1 and CDR2: MDHEN and SYDVKM. The CDR3 is CASSLAPKPEKLFF. The CDR3, as DNA: TGTGCCAGCAGTTTAGCCCCAAAACCTGAAAAACTGTTTTTT. Full variable domain (outside the CDR3, taken from reference TRBV28 and TRBJ1-4): DVKVTQSSRYLVKRTGEKVFLECVQDMDHENMFWYRQDPGLGLRLIYFSYDVKMKEKGDIPEGYSVSREKKERFSLILESASTNQTSMYLCASSLAPKPEKLFFGSGTQLSVL.

A remark on this clone: Other DNA sequences in this sample translate to the same CDR3. V gene TRBV19 combines with J gene TRBJ2-3; D gene uncertain. Trimming cost V 4 bases and J 1 base, with 6 bases left between them. This CDR3 is built from 13 residues. Germline V gives CDR1 LNHDA, CDR2 SQIVND (reference sequence). CDR3 DNA: TGTGCCAGTAGTAGCACTCGCACAGATACGCAGTATTTT. This gives the protein CASSSTRTDTQYF.

The chain combines TRBV6-1 with TRBJ2-7; D is undetermined. There are 11 residues in the CDR3. CDR1 and CDR2 (germline): MNHNS, SASEGT. V dropped 8 bases and J dropped 2 bases, with 7 bases sitting between them. DNA of the CDR3: TGTGCCAGCCTCCCGGCCTACGAGCAGTACTTC. Amino acids: CASLPAYEQYF.

The chain recombines TRBV19 with TRBJ2-7, with TRBD1 as a possible D gene (5 bases). CDR1 LNHDA and CDR2 SQIVND come from the germline V gene (reference sequence). The CDR3 loop spans 11 amino acids. V shed 5 bases and J shed 6 bases, with 8 bases lying between them. CDR3 region: CASSLGAEQYF. The CDR3 region has the DNA TGTGCCAGTAGTCTAGGGGCCGAGCAGTACTTC. The complete variable domain, with remaining parts taken from reference TRBV19 and TRBJ2-7, reads DGGITQSPKYLFRKEGQNVTLSCEQNLNHDAMYWYRQDPGQGLRLIYYSQIVNDFQKGDIAEGYSVSREKKESFPLTVTSAQKNPTAFYLCASSLGAEQYFGPGTRLTVT.

The chain carries TRBV9 and TRBJ1-1; D not resolved. V lost 0 bases to trimming and J lost 3 bases, with 12 bases between them. The length of the CDR3 is 15 residues. Germline values: CDR1 SGDLS, CDR2 YYNGEE. CDR3 sequence reads: CASSVVSRMDTEAFF. The CDR3 coding sequence is TGTGCCAGCAGCGTAGTGTCGAGGATGGACACTGAAGCTTTCTTT.

On this clone: Other DNA sequences in this specimen translate into the identical CDR3. V and J are TRBV6-6 and TRBJ2-7; a weak D match, TRBD1 (5 bases). The CDR3 is 13 residues long. Trimming shortened V by 2 bases and J by 3 bases, and 8 bases separated the two germline ends. CDR1 is MNHNY and CDR2 is SVGAGI in the germline V gene (reference sequence). As DNA, the CDR3 is TGTGCCAGCAGTTACGGGGCCGGCTACGAGCAGTACTTC. This gives the protein CASSYGAGYEQYF.

Remarks on this clone: A read error may produce the germline difference seen at one junction end. The chain joins TRBV6-5 to TRBJ2-3, with a tentative D call TRBD1 (5 bases). Germline V gene data show CDR1 as MNHEY and CDR2 as SVGAGI. The CDR3 loop spans 14 amino acids. The CDR3 region is CVSARGASTDTQYF. The CDR3 DNA follows: TGTGTCAGCGCCCGTGGGGCTAGCACAGATACGCAGTATTTT.